These T cell receptor beta chains were read from a single sample in a study of T cell clones after liver transplantation. The table came from immunoSEQ multiplex PCR; TCRdb's copy has only in-frame clones and leaves some out. The data show around 100,000 clones, around 84% seen once. This sample comprised CD4+ T cells from blood, obtained around 4 years after liver transplant. These TCRs come from a human patient who received a liver transplant. Some T cells may be provided by the graft donor. Each CDR3 is given with its conserved first and last residue. The D gene is left open where the match is weak. Clone size is given for some rows only: seen once, a few or many times, or a class if the clone is expanded.

d_gene,abundance,v_gene,j_gene,CDR3aa,CDR3nt
-,-,TRBV9,TRBJ1-6,CASSVLQGNSPLHF,TGTGCCAGCAGCGTCCTCCAGGGAAATTCACCCCTCCACTTT
TRBD2,-,TRBV2,TRBJ2-1,CASSDGLAGDGLSDNEQFF,TGTGCCAGCAGTGACGGGCTAGCGGGGGATGGTTTGAGCGACAATGAGCAGTTCTTC
-,-,TRBV30,TRBJ2-5,CAWRAKGGETQYF,TGTGCCTGGAGGGCCAAGGGGGGGGAGACCCAGTACTTC
-,-,TRBV19,TRBJ1-4,CATRDEKLFF,TGTGCCACGAGGGATGAAAAACTGTTTTTT
TRBD1,once,TRBV27,TRBJ2-1,CASSLGTVSYNEQFF,TGTGCCAGCAGTCTCGGGACAGTATCCTACAATGAGCAGTTCTTC
-,few,TRBV28,TRBJ2-2,CASSLQAGELFF,TGTGCCAGCAGCCTACAGGCTGGGGAGCTGTTTTTT
TRBD2,few,TRBV9,TRBJ2-5,CASSAGLAEETQYF,TGTGCCAGCAGCGCGGGACTAGCGGAAGAGACCCAGTACTTC
-,many,TRBV29-1,TRBJ1-1,CSVLGGGKAFF,TGCAGCGTCCTGGGGGGCGGTAAAGCTTTCTTT
TRBD2,-,TRBV5-1,TRBJ2-3,CASSSLAGDGGSTQYF,TGCGCCAGCAGCTCCCTAGCGGGGGATGGGGGTTCGACGCAGTATTTT
-,-,TRBV27,TRBJ1-1,CASSSRGLYDGEAFF,TGTGCCAGCAGTTCCAGGGGCCTCTATGACGGTGAAGCTTTCTTT
-,-,TRBV2,TRBJ2-2,CASCGLTNTGELFF,TGTGCCAGCTGTGGACTGACGAACACCGGGGAGCTGTTTTTT
-,-,TRBV6-1,TRBJ1-1,CASRARGNTEAFF,TGTGCCAGCAGGGCAAGAGGAAACACTGAAGCTTTCTTT
TRBD2,-,TRBV6-1,TRBJ2-7,CASSEPTGGGPSGQYF,TGTGCCAGCAGTGAACCTACCGGGGGGGGTCCCTCAGGGCAGTACTTC
TRBD1,-,TRBV5-1,TRBJ2-1,CASSSTGGGLWEQFF,TGCGCCAGCAGCTCGACAGGGGGCGGTTTGTGGGAGCAGTTCTTC
TRBD1,-,TRBV30,TRBJ2-5,CAWDPGQQETQYF,TGTGCCTGGGATCCGGGACAGCAAGAGACCCAGTACTTC
TRBD1,-,TRBV27,TRBJ2-7,CASSSQGAREQYF,TGTGCCAGCAGTTCTCAGGGGGCGCGGGAGCAGTACTTC